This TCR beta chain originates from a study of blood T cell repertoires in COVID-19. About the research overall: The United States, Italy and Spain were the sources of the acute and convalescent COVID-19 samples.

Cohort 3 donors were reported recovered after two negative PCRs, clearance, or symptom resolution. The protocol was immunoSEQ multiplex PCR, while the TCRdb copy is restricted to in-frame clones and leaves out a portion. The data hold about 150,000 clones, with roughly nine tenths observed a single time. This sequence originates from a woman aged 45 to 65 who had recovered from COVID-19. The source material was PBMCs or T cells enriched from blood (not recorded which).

In DNA form, the CDR3 reads TGTGCCAGCAGCAAACGAAGAGATCAGCCCCAGCATTTT. Translation: CASSKRRDQPQHF. This sequence joins TRBV21-1 and TRBJ1-5. TRBV21-1 is shown as a pseudogene. The CDR3 loop spans 13 amino acids.